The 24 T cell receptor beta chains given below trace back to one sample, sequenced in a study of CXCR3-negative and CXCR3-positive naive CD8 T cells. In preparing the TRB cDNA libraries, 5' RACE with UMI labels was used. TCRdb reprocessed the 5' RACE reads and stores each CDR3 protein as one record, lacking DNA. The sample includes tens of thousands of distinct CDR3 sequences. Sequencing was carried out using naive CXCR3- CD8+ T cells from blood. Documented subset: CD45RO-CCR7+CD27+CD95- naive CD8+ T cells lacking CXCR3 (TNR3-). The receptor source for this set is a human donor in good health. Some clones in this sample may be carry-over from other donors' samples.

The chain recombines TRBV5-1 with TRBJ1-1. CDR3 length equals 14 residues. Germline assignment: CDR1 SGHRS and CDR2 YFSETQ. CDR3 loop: CASSFRRVRTEAFF.

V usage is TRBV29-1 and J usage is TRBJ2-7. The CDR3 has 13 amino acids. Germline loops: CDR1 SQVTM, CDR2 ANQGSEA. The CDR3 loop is CSVEDLKVGEQYF.

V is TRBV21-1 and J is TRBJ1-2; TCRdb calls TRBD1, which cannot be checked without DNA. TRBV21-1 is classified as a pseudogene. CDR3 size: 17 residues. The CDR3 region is CASSKKGGDRAGYGYTF.

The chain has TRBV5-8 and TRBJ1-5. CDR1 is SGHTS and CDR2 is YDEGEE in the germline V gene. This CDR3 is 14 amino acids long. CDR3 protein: CASSLVQDNQPQHF.

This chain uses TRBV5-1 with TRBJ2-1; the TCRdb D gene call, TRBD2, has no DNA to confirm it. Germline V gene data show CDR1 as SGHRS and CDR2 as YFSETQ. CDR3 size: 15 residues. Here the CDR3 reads CASGLAGGPGNEQFF.

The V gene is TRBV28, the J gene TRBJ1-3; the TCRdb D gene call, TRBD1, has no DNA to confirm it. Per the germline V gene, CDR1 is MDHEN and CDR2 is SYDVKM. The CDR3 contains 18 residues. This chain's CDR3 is CASSTHPGDGRSGNTIYF.

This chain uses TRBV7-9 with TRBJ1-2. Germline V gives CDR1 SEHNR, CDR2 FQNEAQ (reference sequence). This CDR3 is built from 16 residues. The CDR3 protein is CASSLAPSPGGDGYTF.

The CDR3 region is CASSQDEEPALTQYF. This chain uses TRBV3-1 with TRBJ2-5. Per the germline V gene, CDR1 is LGHDT and CDR2 is YNNKEL (reference sequence). The CDR3 has 15 residues.

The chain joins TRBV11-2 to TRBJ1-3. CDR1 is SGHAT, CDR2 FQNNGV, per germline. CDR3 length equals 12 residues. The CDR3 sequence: CASRQLGNTIYF.

The CDR3 loop is CASGRSPGGTQYF. The chain is built from TRBV12-3 or TRBV12-4 and TRBJ2-3; the TCRdb D gene call, TRBD1, has no DNA to confirm it. This CDR3 comprises 13 residues.

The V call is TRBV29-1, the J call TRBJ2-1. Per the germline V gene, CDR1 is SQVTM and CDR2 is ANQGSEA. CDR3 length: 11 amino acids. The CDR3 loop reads CSVVRNNEQFF.

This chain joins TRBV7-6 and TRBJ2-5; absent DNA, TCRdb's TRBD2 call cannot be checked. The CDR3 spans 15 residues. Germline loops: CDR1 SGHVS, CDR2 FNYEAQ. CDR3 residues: CASTLVRTTKETQYF.

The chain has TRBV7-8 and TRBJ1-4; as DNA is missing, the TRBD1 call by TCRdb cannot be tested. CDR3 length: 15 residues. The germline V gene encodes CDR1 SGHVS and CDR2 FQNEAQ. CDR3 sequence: CASSNTGGSNEKLFF.

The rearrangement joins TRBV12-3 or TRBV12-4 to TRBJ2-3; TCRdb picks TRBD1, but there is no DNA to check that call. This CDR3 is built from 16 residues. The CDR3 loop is CASSTAADTSTDTQYF.

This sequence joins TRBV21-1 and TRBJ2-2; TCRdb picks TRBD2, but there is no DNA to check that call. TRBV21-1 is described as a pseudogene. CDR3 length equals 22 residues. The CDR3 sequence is CASSKLGTTRYRRDSDPGELFF.

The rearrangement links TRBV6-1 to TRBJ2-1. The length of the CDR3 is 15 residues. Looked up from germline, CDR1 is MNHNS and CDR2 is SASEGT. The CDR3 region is CASSETRSSYNEQFF.

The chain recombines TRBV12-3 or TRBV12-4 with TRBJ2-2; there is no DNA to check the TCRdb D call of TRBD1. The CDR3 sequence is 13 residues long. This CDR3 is CASSLGQGRELFF.

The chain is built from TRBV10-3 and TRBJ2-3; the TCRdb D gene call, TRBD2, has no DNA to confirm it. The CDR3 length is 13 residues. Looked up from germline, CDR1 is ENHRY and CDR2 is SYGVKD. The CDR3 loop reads CAISEPPTDTQYF.

CDR3 loop: CASSPPHSYEQYF. The chain carries TRBV28 and TRBJ2-7; TCRdb calls TRBD1, which cannot be checked without DNA. CDR1 is MDHEN and CDR2 is SYDVKM in the germline V gene. CDR3 size: 13 residues.

CDR3 sequence: CATSREDGLAGETQYF. The gene calls are TRBV15 and TRBJ2-5; the D call of TRBD2 rests on TCRdb alone, since no DNA is present to check it. The CDR3 extends over 16 amino acids. Germline values: CDR1 LNHNV, CDR2 YYDKDF (reference sequence).

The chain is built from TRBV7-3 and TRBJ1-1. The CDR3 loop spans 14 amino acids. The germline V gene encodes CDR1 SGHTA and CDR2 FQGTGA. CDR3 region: CASSADGPPTEAFF.

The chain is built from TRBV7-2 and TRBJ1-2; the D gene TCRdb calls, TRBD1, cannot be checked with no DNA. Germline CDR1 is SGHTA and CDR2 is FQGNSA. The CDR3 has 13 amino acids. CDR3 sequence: CASSFRGPDGYTF. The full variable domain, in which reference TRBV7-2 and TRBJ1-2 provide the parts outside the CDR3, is GAGVSQSPSNKVTEKGKDVELRCDPISGHTALYWYRQSLGQGLEFLIYFQGNSAPDKSGLPSDRFSAERTGGSVSTLTIQRTQQEDSAVYLCASSFRGPDGYTFGSGTRLTVV.

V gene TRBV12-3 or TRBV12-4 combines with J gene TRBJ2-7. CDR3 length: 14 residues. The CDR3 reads CASSLSGTHYEQYF.

This CDR3 is CASSPQGSSYNEQFF. This chain uses TRBV3-1 with TRBJ2-1; TCRdb outputs TRBD1, but without DNA this stays unchecked. Per germline, CDR1 LGHDT and CDR2 YNNKEL (reference sequence). CDR3 length: 15 residues.